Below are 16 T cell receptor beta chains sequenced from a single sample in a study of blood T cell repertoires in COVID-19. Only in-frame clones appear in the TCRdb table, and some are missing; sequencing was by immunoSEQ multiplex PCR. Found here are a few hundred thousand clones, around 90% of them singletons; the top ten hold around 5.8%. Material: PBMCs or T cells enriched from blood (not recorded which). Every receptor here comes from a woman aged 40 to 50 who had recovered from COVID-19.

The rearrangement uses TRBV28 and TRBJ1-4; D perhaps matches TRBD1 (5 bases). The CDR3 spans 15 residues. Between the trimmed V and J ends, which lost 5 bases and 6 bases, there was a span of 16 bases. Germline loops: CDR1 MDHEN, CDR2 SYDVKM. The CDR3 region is CASSLSRGRYEKLFF. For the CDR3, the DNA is TGTGCCAGCAGTCTCTCTAGGGGTAGATATGAAAAACTGTTTTTT.

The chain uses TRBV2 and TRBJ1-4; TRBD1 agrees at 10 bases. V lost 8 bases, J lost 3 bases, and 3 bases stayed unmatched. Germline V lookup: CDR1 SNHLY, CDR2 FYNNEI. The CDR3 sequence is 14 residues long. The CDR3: CASRQGAANEKLFF. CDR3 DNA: TGTGCCAGCCGACAGGGGGCGGCTAATGAAAAACTGTTTTTT.

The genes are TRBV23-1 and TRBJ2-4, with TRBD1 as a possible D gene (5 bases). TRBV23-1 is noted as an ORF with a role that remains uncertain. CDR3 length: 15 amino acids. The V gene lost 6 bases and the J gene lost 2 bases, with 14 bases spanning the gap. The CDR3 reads CASSTRARPKNIQYF. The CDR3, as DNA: TGCGCCAGCAGCACCAGGGCGAGGCCCAAAAACATTCAGTACTTC.

CDR3 in DNA: TGTGCCAGCACGGGGGAGGATGCGCCCCAGCATTTT. Protein product: CASTGEDAPQHF. The V gene is TRBV7-9, the J gene TRBJ1-5; perhaps TRBD1 as D (5 bases). The CDR3 contains 12 residues. Germline CDR1 reads SEHNR; CDR2 reads FQNEAQ (reference sequence). Trimming left V 7 bases short and J 9 bases short, with 13 bases between.

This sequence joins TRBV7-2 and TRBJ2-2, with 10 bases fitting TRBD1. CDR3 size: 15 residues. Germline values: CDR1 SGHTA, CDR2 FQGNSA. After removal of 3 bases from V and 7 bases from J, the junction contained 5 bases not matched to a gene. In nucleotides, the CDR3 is TGTGCCAGCAGCTTCGACAGGGGGCAGGGCGGGGAGCTGTTTTTT. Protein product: CASSFDRGQGGELFF.

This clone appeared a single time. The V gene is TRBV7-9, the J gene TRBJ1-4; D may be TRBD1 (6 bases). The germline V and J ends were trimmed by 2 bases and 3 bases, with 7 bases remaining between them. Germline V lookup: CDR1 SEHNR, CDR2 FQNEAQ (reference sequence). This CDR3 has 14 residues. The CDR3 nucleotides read TGTGCCAGCAGCTTACAGGGGTCTAATGAAAAACTGTTTTTT. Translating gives CASSLQGSNEKLFF.

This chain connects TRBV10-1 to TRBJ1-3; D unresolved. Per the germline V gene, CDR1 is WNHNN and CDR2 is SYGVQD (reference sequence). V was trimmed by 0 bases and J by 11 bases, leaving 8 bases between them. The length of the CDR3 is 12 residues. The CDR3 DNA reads TGCGCCAGCAGTGAGTCGTCATCGGCCATATATTTT. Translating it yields CASSESSSAIYF.

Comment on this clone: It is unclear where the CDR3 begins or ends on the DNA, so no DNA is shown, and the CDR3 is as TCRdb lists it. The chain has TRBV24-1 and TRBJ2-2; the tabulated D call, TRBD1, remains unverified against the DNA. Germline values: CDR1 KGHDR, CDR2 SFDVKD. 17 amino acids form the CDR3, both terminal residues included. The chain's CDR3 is CATSDRTGSFGAGELFF.

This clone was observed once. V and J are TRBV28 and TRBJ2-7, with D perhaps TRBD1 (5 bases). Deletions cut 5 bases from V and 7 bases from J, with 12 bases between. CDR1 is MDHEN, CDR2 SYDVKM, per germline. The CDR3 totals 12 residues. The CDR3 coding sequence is TGTGCCAGCAGTCTACAGGTTACAGAGCAGTACTTC. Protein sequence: CASSLQVTEQYF.

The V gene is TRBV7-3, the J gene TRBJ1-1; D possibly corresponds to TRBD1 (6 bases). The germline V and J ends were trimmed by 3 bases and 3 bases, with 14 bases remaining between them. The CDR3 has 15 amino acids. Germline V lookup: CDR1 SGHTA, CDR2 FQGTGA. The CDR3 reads CASSLTGGRDTEAFF. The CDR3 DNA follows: TGTGCCAGCAGCTTGACAGGTGGAAGGGACACTGAAGCTTTCTTT. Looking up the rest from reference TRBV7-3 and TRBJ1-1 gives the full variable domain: GAGVSQTPSNKVTEKGKYVELRCDPISGHTALYWYRQSLGQGPEFLIYFQGTGAADDSGLPNDRFFAVRPEGSVSTLKIQRTERGDSAVYLCASSLTGGRDTEAFFGQGTRLTVV.

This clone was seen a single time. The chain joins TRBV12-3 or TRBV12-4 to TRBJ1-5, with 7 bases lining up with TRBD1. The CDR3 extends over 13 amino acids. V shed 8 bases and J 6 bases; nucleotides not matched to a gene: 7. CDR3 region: CASSPQGVQPQHF. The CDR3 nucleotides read TGTGCCAGCTCCCCCCAGGGGGTTCAGCCCCAGCATTTT.

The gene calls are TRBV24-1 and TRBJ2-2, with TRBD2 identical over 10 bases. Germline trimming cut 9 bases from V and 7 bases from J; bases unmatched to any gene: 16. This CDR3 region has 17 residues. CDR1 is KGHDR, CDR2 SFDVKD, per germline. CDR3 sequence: CATPASGRGVGGGELFF. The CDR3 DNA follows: TGTGCCACCCCCGCTAGCGGGAGAGGGGTAGGTGGCGGGGAGCTGTTTTTT.

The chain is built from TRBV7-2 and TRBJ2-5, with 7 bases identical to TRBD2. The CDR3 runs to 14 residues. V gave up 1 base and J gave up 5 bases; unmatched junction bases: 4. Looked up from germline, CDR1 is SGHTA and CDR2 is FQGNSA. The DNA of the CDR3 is TGTGCCAGCAGCTTAGTGGGGGGGAAGGAGACCCAGTACTTC. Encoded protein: CASSLVGGKETQYF. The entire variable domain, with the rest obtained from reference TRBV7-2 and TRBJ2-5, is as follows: GAGVSQSPSNKVTEKGKDVELRCDPISGHTALYWYRQSLGQGLEFLIYFQGNSAPDKSGLPSDRFSAERTGGSVSTLTIQRTQQEDSAVYLCASSLVGGKETQYFGPGTRLLVL.

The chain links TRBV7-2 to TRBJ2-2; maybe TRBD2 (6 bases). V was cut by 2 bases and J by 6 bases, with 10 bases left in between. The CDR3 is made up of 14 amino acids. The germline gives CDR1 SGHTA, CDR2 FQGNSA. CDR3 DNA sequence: TGTGCCAGCAGCTTAAACGGGGGTGCCGGGGAGCTGTTTTTT. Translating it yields CASSLNGGAGELFF.

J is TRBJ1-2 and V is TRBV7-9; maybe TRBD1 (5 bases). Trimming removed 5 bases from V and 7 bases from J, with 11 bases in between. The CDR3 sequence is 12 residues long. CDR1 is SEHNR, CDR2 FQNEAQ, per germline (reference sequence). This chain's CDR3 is CASSQQEGGYTF. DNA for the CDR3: TGTGCCAGCAGCCAACAGGAGGGTGGCTACACCTTC.

The CDR3 region has the DNA TGTGCCAGTAGTACGCAGGGGCAGAGCAATCAGCCCCAGCATTTT. Its protein product is CASSTQGQSNQPQHF. This chain uses TRBV19 with TRBJ1-5; weak D call: TRBD1 (6 bases). The germline V and J ends were trimmed by 4 bases and 1 base, with 11 bases remaining between them. Germline V gives CDR1 LNHDA, CDR2 SQIVND (reference sequence). The CDR3 runs to 15 residues.